The T cell receptor beta chain under discussion was sequenced for a study of T cell repertoires in cytomegalovirus infection. Study background: It can be stated that public TCR beta signatures indicated CMV infection as well as a matching HLA type. Study-wide results and caveats: In two of eight donors, the top clonotype was HLA-C-restricted CMV-specific. Cumulative public TCR beta family frequency identified CMV carriers with the relevant HLA.

The CDR3 spans 15 residues. V lost 4 bases and J 9 bases, leaving 21 bases between the germline ends. Looked up from germline, CDR1 is SGHVT and CDR2 is SQSDAQ. There are many counts of this clonotype. Antigen specificity is unknown. MiXCR was run by TCRdb on the reads, yielding one entry per CDR3 protein. The data show 50,000 or so distinct CDR3 sequences, 20% seen once. Sequences were obtained from PBMCs, sequenced either directly or after in vitro stimulation (not recorded which). The sequence was collected from a human donor in good health (CMV status not recorded). Some clones in this sample may be carry-over from other donors' samples. The chain joins TRBV7-4 to TRBJ1-2; possibly TRBD1 for D (5 bases). In DNA, the CDR3 is TGTGCCAGCAGCTATCTCGGGACGGCCCTCGAATGCTACACCTTC. Protein: CASSYLGTALECYTF.